This TCR beta chain was observed in a study of human T cells and chemical hapten exposure. The study's library attached unique molecular identifiers to single cDNA molecules. TCRdb independently ran MiXCR on the RACE reads; one entry per CDR3 protein. This sample has tens of thousands of distinct CDR3 sequences, with about 31% found just once. Deletions cut 3 bases from V and 2 bases from J, with 8 bases between. CDR3 length equals 14 residues. The germline gives CDR1 DFQATT, CDR2 SNEGSKA (reference sequence). Time point indicated: patch test 1, 2 weeks after DPC sensitization. The treatment: therapeutic diphenylcyclopropenone sensitization with weekly scalp DPC. Donors were 18 to 70-year-old alopecia patients suitable for DPC.

The sample was whole blood, taken in connection with sensitization to the hapten diphenylcyclopropenone (DPC). V is TRBV20-1 and J is TRBJ2-6, with no clear D. This sequence was found in a man in his forties with alopecia areata. Some clones in this sample may be carry-over from other donors' samples. In DNA form, the CDR3 reads TGCAGTGCTAGTAAAGGAACTGGGGCCAACGTCCTGACTTTC. It is translated as CSASKGTGANVLTF.